The 4 T cell receptor beta chains presented below share a single source sample, sequenced in a study of T cell responses to AZD1222 COVID-19 vaccine. Some clones are missing from TCRdb's copy, which holds only in-frame ones; the method was immunoSEQ multiplex PCR. The data show some 150,000 clones, with 85% to 90% seen just once and 4.3% held by the top ten. Material: peripheral blood, obtained 28 days after the second AZD1222 dose. The receptors here all came from an adult who received the AZD1222 COVID-19 vaccine.

This chain links TRBV5-4 with TRBJ2-3, with D possibly called TRBD1 or TRBD2 (5 bases each). The CDR3 is made up of 16 amino acids. V shed 0 bases and J shed 6 bases, with 17 bases lying between them. From germline, CDR1 is SGHNT and CDR2 YYREEE (reference sequence). CDR3 in DNA: TGTGCCAGCAGCTTGGAAGGGGAGCCCCCCGTGGATACGCAGTATTTT. Translating gives CASSLEGEPPVDTQYF.

This chain links TRBV6-5 with TRBJ1-1; D is unclear. Germline CDR1 and CDR2: MNHEY and SVGAGI. This CDR3 contains 11 residues. V lost 7 bases to trimming and J lost 5 bases, with 8 bases between them. The CDR3 loop reads CASTSRTEAFF. The CDR3 nucleotides read TGTGCCAGCACCTCGAGGACTGAAGCTTTCTTT.

The chain combines TRBV7-6 with TRBJ1-4; 8 bases are a match to TRBD1. J gave up 4 bases and V 5 bases, and 6 bases lay outside the gene matches. Germline V gene sequence: CDR1 SGHVS, CDR2 FNYEAQ. CDR3 size: 15 residues. The CDR3 loop is CASSGRGQGNEKLFF. CDR3 nucleotide sequence: TGTGCCAGCAGCGGCCGTGGACAGGGTAATGAAAAACTGTTTTTT.

V usage is TRBV5-1 and J usage is TRBJ2-7, with D possibly being TRBD2 (5 bases). V lost 0 bases, J lost 3 bases, and 13 bases lay in between. CDR3 length: 15 amino acids. Germline V CDR1 and CDR2: SGHRS, YFSETQ. CDR3 residues: CASSLASADYYEQYF. For the CDR3, the DNA is TGCGCCAGCAGCTTGGCCTCGGCAGACTACTACGAGCAGTACTTC.